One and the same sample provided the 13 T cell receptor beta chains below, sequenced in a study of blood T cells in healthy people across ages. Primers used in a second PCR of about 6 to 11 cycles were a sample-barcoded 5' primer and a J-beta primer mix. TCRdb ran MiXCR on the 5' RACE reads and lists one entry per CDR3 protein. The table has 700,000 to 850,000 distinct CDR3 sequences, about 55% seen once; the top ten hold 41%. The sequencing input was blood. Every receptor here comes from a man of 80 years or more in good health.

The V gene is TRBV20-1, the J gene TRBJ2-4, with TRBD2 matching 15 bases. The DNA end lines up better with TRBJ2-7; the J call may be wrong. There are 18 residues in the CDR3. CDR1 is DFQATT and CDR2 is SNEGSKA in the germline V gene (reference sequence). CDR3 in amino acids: CSARGLAGGPLKGYEQYF. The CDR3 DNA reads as TGCAGTGCGCGCGGACTAGCGGGAGGGCCGTTGAAAGGCTACGAGCAGTACTTC.

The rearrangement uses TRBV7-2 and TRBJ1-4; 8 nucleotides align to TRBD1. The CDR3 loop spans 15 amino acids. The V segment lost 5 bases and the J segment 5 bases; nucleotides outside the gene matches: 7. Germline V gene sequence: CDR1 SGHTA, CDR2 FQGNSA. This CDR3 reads CASSLLGQANEKLFF. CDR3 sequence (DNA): TGTGCCAGCAGCCTCCTGGGACAGGCGAATGAAAAACTGTTTTTT.

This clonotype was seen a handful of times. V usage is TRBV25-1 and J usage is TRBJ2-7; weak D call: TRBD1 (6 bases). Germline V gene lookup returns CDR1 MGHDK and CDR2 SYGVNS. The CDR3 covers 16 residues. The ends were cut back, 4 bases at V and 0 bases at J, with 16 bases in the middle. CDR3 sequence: CASSGWGQRGSYEQYF. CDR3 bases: TGTGCCAGCAGTGGCTGGGGACAAAGAGGCTCCTACGAGCAGTACTTC.

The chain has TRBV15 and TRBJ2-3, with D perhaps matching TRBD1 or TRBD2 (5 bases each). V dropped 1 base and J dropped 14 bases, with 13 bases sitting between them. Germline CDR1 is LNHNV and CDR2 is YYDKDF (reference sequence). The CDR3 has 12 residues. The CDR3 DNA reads TGTGCCACCAGCAGAGGGGACCGATACGCGTATTTT. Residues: CATSRGDRYAYF.

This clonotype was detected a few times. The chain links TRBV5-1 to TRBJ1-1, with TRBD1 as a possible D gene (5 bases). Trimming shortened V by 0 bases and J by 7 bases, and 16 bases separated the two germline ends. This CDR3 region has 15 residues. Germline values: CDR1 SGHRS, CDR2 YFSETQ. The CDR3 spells CASSLALQLQGEAFF. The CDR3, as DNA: TGCGCCAGCAGCTTGGCCCTCCAACTGCAGGGTGAAGCTTTCTTT.

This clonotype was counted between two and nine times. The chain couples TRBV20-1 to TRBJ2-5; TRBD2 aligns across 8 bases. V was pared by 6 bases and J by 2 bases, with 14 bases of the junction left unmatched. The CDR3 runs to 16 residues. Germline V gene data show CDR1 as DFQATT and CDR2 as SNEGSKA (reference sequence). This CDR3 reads CSALTAGGPPQETQYF. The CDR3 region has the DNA TGCAGTGCCCTGACTGCGGGAGGACCCCCACAAGAGACCCAGTACTTC.

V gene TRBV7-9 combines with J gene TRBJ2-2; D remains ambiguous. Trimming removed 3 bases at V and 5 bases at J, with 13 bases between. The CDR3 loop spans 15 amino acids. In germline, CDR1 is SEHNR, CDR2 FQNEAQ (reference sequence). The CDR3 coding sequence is TGTGCCAGCAGCTTTTTCGAAGGATCGACCGGGGAGCTGTTTTTT. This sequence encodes CASSFFEGSTGELFF.

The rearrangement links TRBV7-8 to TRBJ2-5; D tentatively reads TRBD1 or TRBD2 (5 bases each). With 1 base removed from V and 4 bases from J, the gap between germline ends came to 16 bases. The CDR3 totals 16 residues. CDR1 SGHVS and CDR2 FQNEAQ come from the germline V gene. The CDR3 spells CASSLGDLAGGETQYF. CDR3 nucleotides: TGTGCCAGCAGCTTAGGGGACCTGGCAGGAGGAGAGACCCAGTACTTC.

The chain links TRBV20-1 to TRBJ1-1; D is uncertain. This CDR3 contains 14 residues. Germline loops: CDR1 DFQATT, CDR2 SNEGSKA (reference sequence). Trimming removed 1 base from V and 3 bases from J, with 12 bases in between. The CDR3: CSARVVLRDTEAFF. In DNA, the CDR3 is TGCAGTGCTAGAGTTGTCCTAAGGGACACTGAAGCTTTCTTT.

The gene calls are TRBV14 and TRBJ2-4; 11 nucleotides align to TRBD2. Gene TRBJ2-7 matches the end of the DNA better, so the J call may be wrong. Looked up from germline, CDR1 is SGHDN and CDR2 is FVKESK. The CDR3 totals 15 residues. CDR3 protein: CASIIASGRSGEQYF. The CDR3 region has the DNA TGTGCCAGCATCATCGCTAGCGGGAGGTCAGGCGAGCAGTACTTC.

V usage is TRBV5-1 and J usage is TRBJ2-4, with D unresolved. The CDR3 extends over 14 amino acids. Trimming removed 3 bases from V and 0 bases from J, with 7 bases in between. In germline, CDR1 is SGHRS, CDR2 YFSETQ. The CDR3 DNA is TGCGCCAGCAGCTACGATGTAGCCAAAAACATTCAGTACTTC. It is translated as CASSYDVAKNIQYF. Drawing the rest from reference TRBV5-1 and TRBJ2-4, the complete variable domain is KAGVTQTPRYLIKTRGQQVTLSCSPISGHRSVSWYQQTPGQGLQFLFEYFSETQRNKGNFPGRFSGRQFSNSRSEMNVSTLELGDSALYLCASSYDVAKNIQYFGAGTRLSVL.

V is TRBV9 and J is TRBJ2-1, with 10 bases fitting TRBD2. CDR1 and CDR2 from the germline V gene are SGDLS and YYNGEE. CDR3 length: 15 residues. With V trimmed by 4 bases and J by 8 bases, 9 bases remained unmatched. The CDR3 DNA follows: TGTGCCAGCAGCCTCTCTAGCGGGAGTTTGTATGAGCAGTTCTTC. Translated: CASSLSSGSLYEQFF. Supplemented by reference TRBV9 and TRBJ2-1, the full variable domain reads DSGVTQTPKHLITATGQRVTLRCSPRSGDLSVYWYQQSLDQGLQFLIQYYNGEERAKGNILERFSAQQFPDLHSELNLSSLELGDSALYFCASSLSSGSLYEQFFGPGTRLTVL.

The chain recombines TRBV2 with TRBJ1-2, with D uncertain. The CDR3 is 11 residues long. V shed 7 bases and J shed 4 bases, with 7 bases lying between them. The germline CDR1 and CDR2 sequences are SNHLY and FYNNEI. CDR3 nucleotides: TGTGCCAGCACGAGGATCTATGGCTACACCTTC. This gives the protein CASTRIYGYTF.